This T cell receptor (beta chain) was sequenced in a study of T cells after yellow fever vaccination (dated by TCRdb to the late 2010s). As for the study more broadly: The SMART-Seq v4 Ultra Low Input RNA kit was used to prepare libraries from fractions with low cell numbers. Blood samples were taken at several timepoints before and after primary and secondary immunization, and bulk PBMC replicates and cell subsets were isolated. To track T-cell clones before and after primary and booster YFV17D yellow fever vaccination, bulk TCR alpha and beta repertoires were sequenced longitudinally. Two healthy male donors, one aged 18 to 30 and one aged 30 to 40 years, made up the cohort.

In this sample, this clonotype turned up a few times. The specificity of this receptor is unknown. No much larger clone is present one base from it, and per-base qualities are unavailable. On the study overall, not on this receptor specifically: Most clones expanded after primary vaccination were re-detected after the booster (about 95% of CD4 and more than 70% of CD8), suggesting broad memory maintenance. Computational filtering was needed because FACS-sorted repertoires could contain abundant contaminating clonotypes from the bulk population. Compared with the primary T-cell response, the secondary T-cell response was faster but weaker, reaching its peak on day 5 rather than on day 15. A small fraction of clonotypes appeared in both the CD4 and CD8 compartments, likely as a result of convergent recombination. Only a couple of donors were included in the study, so the extent to which the findings can be generalized is limited.

The sample's treatment or condition label, decoded: live attenuated yellow fever vaccine strain. At every blood-draw timepoint, two biological replicates of bulk PBMCs were collected. PBMCs were isolated from peripheral blood using a standard Ficoll-Paque protocol. RNA was extracted with TriZol from bulk PBMCs, CD4 and CD8 fractions, and dextramer-positive and dextramer-negative fractions. Trimming takes 5 bases from V and 3 bases from J, and the germline ends sit 13 bases apart. Taken from cysteine to phenylalanine, the CDR3 has 14 residues. The CDR3 DNA has 42 bases and is translated from base 1. The germline V gene encodes CDR1 MNHEY and CDR2 SMNVEV (reference sequence). TCR cDNA was synthesized by 5'RACE template switching, through which a universal primer site and unique molecular identifiers were introduced. Priming for cDNA synthesis came from both the TCR alpha and TCR beta constant segments. Library amplification used two PCR steps, and the second PCR step added sample barcodes and sequencing adapters. Sequencing of libraries was done on Illumina HiSeq 2500 (2x100 bp) or NovaSeq (2x150 bp). From the authors' description of their analysis: MIGEC handled demultiplexing of reads and collapsing into UMI consensus sequences, while MiXCR performed V(D)J alignment. Using edgeR on replicate PBMC samples, clonotypes were called vaccine-responding if FDR was below 0.01 and the log2 fold change was above 5 up to day 15. Bulk clonotypes were assigned CD4 or CD8 identity according to which sequenced CD4 or CD8 repertoire held them at higher abundance. TCRdb's own reprocessing of the public reads used fastp at Q25 and MiXCR and kept productive beta chains. Rows are unified per CDR3 protein, each entry keeping the most common DNA and genes. The V and J calls come from TCRdb's annotation, not from the publication. This sample has a few hundred thousand distinct CDR3 sequences in its table, and roughly 8.3% of those were observed once. The top ten clones comprise 15% to 20% of the sample.

The V and J genes are TRBV27 and TRBJ1-2; D gene: possibly TRBD1, on 5 matching bases. Sequencing was performed on PBMCs, taken more than 35 days after the first yellow fever vaccination. The receptor was derived from a man aged 18 to 29 who received the YFV17D yellow fever vaccine. The DNA is TGTGCCAGCAGTCCCTGGGACGGATACTATGGCTACACCTTC. This is translated as CASSPWDGYYGYTF.